Detailed here is one TCR beta chain. Its antigen remains unidentified. The junction had 5 bases not matched to a gene; V was cut back by 5 bases and J by 0 bases. Per the germline V gene, CDR1 is SGHRS and CDR2 is YFSETQ. CDR3 length equals 15 residues. This specimen comes from a study of shared clonotypes between healthy human individuals. Whole-study findings and limits: Generally, estimated richness proved larger in naive subsets than it did in memory subsets.

Produced via immunoSEQ multiplex PCR; TCRdb's table is partial and in-frame only. The repertoire holds 550,000 to 800,000 clones, with around 72% as singletons. The rearrangement uses TRBV5-1 and TRBJ1-2; TRBD1 matches 9 bases. The receptor was isolated from a woman aged 25-40 years in good health. The sequencing input was memory CD4+ T cells sorted from blood. The sample's subset: CD45RA-negative fraction. CDR3 in amino acids: CASRVGTGTNYGYTF. CDR3 sequence (DNA): TGCGCCAGCAGGGTAGGGACAGGGACTAACTATGGCTACACCTTC.